The TCR beta chain under discussion was sequenced for a study of blood T cell repertoires in COVID-19. For the study at large: Sample material is recorded as cDNA or gDNA derived from T cells, B-cell-depleted T cells, or PBMCs.

Original data processing: Amplification from reference gene primers served as the basis for estimated nucleated cell counts. Using immunoSEQ multiplex PCR, the repertoire was profiled, and TCRdb retains in-frame clones only, with some absent. V and J calls and clone size are those listed in that table; D and trimming were worked out from the DNA. The data contain under 130,000 clones, about 85% of them singletons. Germline-derived CDR1 and CDR2 are MNHNS and SASEGT. Between the trimmed V and J ends, which lost 3 bases and 5 bases, there was a span of 7 bases. The CDR3 loop spans 12 amino acids. Sequencing was performed on peripheral blood. This receptor was taken from a man aged 50 to 59 with acute or convalescent COVID-19. This rearrangement joins TRBV6-1 to TRBJ2-5; TRBD1 might be the D (6 bases). The CDR3 nucleotides read TGTGCCAGCAGTGATCAGGGGGAGACCCAGTACTTC. It codes for CASSDQGETQYF.